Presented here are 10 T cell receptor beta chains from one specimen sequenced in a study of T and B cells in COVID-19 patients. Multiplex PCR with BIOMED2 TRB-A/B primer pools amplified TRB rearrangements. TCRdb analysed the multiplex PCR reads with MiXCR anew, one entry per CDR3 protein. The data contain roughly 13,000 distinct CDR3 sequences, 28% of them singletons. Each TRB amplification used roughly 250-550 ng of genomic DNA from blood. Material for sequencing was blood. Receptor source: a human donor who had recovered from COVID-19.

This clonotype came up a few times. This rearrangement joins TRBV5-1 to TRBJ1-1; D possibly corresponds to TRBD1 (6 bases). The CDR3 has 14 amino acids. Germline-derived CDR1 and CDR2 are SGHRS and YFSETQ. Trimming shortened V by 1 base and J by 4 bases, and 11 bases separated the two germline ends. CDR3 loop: CASSLRTASTEAFF. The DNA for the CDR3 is TGCGCCAGCAGCTTGAGGACAGCAAGCACTGAAGCTTTCTTT.

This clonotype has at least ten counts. This chain's CDR3 is CASSGTGTSENQETQYF. CDR3 nucleotide sequence: TGTGCCAGCAGCGGAACCGGGACTAGCGAAAACCAAGAGACCCAGTACTTC. This chain connects TRBV5-4 to TRBJ2-5; TRBD2 matches at 10 bases. The germline gives CDR1 SGHNT, CDR2 YYREEE (reference sequence). The CDR3 contains 17 residues. With 4 bases clipped from V and 0 bases from J, the junction kept 9 bases outside the gene matches.

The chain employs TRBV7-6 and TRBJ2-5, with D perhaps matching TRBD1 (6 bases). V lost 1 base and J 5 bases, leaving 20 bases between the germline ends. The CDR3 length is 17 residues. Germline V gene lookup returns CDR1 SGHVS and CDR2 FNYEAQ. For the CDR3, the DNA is TGTGCCAGCAGCTTAGGGAGAACCGGGACAAGATGGGAGACCCAGTACTTC. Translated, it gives CASSLGRTGTRWETQYF.

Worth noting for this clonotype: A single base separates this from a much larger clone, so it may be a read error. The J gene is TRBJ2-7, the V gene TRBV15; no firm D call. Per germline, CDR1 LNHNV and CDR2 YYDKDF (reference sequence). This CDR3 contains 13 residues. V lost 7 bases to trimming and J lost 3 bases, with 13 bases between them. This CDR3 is CATNSDDHYEQYF. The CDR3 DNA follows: TGTGCCACCAACAGTGACGACCACTACGAGCAGTACTTC.

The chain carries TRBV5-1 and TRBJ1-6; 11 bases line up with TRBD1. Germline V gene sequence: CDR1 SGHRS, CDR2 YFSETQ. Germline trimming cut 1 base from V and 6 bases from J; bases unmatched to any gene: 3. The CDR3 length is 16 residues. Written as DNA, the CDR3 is TGCGCCAGCAGCTTGATGGGACAGGGGGTTAATTCACCCCTCCACTTT. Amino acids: CASSLMGQGVNSPLHF.

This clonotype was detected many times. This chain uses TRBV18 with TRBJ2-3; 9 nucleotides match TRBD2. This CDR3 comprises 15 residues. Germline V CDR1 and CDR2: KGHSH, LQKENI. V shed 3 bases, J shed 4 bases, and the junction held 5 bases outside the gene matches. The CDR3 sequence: CASSPGSGGPDTQYF. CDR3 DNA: TGTGCCAGCTCACCTGGTAGCGGGGGCCCAGATACGCAGTATTTT.

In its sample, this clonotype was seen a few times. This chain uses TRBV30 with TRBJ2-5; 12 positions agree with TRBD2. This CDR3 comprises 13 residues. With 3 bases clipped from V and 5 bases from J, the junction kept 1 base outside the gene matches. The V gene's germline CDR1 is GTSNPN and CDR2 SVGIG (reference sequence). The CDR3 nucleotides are TGTGCCTGGAGGACTAGCGGGGGCGAGACCCAGTACTTC. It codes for CAWRTSGGETQYF.

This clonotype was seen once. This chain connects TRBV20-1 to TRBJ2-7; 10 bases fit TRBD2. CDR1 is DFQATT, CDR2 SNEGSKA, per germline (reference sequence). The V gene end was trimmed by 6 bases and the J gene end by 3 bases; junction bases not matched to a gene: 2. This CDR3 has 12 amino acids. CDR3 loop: CSAIAGGYEQYF. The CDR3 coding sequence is TGCAGTGCAATAGCGGGAGGCTACGAGCAGTACTTC.

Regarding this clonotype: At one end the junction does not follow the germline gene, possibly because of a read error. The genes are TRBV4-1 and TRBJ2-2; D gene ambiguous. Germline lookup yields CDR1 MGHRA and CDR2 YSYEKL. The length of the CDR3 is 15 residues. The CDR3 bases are TGCTCCAGCAGCCAACTGCCGAGGACCACCGGGGAGCTGTTTTTT. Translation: CSSSQLPRTTGELFF.

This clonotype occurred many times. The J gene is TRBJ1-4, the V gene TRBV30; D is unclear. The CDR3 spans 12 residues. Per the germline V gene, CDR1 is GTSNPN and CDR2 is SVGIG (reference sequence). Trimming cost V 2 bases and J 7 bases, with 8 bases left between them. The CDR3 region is CAWSRQLEKLFF. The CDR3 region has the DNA TGTGCCTGGAGTCGGCAGCTTGAAAAACTGTTTTTT.